Detailed here is one T cell receptor (beta chain). This clonotype has a handful of counts. What this receptor recognizes is not known. Base qualities are not at hand, and no much larger clone is one base apart. Sequenced on an Illumina NovaSeq 6000. TCRalpha and TCRbeta cDNA libraries were built by 5'RACE with constant-segment primers, adding sample barcodes and unique molecular identifiers. RNA was extracted from every sample with Trizol reagent. Library amplification was performed in two PCR steps, and a second sample barcode and Illumina TruSeq adapters were introduced in the second step. Sequencing of libraries was performed on an Illumina NovaSeq with 2 x 150 bp paired-end reads. Per the original workflow: Reads were demultiplexed and collapsed into UMI-guided consensus sequences with migec v1.2.7. Using mixcr v2.1.11, UMI consensuses were aligned to TRA and TRB V and J templates and then assembled into clonotypes. A clonotype was counted as expanded or contracted only when both edgeR and NoisET called the clonotype significant, with the noise models trained on biological replicates. For edgeR calls, the cutoffs were a false discovery rate-adjusted p below 0.01 and a log2 fold-change threshold of 1. PCA with hierarchical clustering of max-normalized trajectories of the 1000 most abundant clonotypes was used as exploratory dynamics analysis. Separately sequenced CD4+ and CD8+ repertoires were used to assign a CD4 or CD8 phenotype to each responding clone. TCRdb ran its own pipeline on the public reads, namely fastp trimming at Q25 and MiXCR clone calling, and kept in-frame beta chains. A single entry per CDR3 protein holds the most common genes and DNA from its merged rows. The V and J calls shown here were made by TCRdb, not taken from the authors' results. The sample data list around 130,000 distinct CDR3 sequences, and around 15% of these were observed just once. The ten top clones hold about 29% of the sample.

The CDR3 goes from the cysteine to the phenylalanine over 12 residues. The read is trimmed to its CDR3 DNA, 36 bases read in frame from base 1. The germline V gene specifies MGHRA as CDR1 and YSYEKL as CDR2. V is clipped by 1 base and J by 7 bases, and the sequence between their germline boundaries is 8 bases long. Ficoll-Paque density gradient centrifugation was used to isolate PBMCs. The data were taken from a study of T-cell memory formation after mild COVID-19 (dated by TCRdb to the early 2020s). As for the study more broadly: Most TCR sequence clusters were specific to one of the two donors. The cohort was made up of two young adult volunteers, one female and one male, who were previously healthy. In two donors, T-cell clones that expanded and contracted after mild COVID-19 were followed by sequencing TCRalpha and TCRbeta repertoires longitudinally. General study outcomes and caveats: From day 15 to 85, contracting clones showed balanced CD4/CD8 phenotypes, whereas a second wave of clones that expanded from day 15 to 37 leaned towards CD4+. Only two mild cases were covered by the study, and larger cohorts that include severe cases with pre-infection samples were considered necessary. The detection of some responding clones in pre-infection memory suggests that pre-existing cross-reactive memory T cells joined the SARS-CoV-2 response. Whether the second-wave clones peaking on day 37 were SARS-CoV-2 specific was not confirmed. Contracting CD4+ clones were located mainly in the CM and EM memory subsets, whereas CD8+ clones were found to be enriched in EMRA.

Recombination connected TRBV4-1 to TRBJ2-7; confidence is insufficient to name the D gene. The material sequenced was PBMCs or a T cell subset sorted from them (not recorded which). The clonotype originates from an adult woman who had mild COVID-19 (a few samples of this study predate the infection). The sample titles of this study are shuffled in the database, so cell type and time point are left out; the donor was told from shared clones. Here is the DNA: TGCGCCAGCAGCCAAGGAAACATGGAGCAGTACTTC. This sequence encodes CASSQGNMEQYF.